The 10 T cell receptor beta chains below all came from one sample that was sequenced in a study of blood T cells in healthy people across ages (dated by TCRdb to between 2014 and 2017). Preparation of the library involved 5' RACE. The sample was run on an Illumina HiSeq 2500. A second PCR of about 6 to 12 cycles was run with a J-beta primer mix and a sample-barcoded 5' primer. TCRdb itself trimmed the public reads at Q25 with fastp, ran MiXCR and retained productive beta chains. CDR3 protein duplicates are merged, each entry listing the most common genes and DNA. The sample table contains some 900,000 distinct CDR3 sequences; only one count was recorded for 29% of them. In total, the top ten clones hold around a sixth of the sample. Sequencing used blood. These receptors all stem from a woman of 80 years or more in good health.

The J gene is TRBJ1-2, the V gene TRBV20-1; possibly TRBD1 for D (5 bases). The germline CDR1 and CDR2 sequences are DFQATT and SNEGSKA (reference sequence). The CDR3 loop spans 13 amino acids. Between the trimmed V and J ends, which lost 3 bases and 1 base, there was a span of 9 bases. The CDR3 loop reads CSASEGFNYGYTF. The CDR3, as DNA: TGCAGTGCTAGCGAGGGGTTTAACTATGGCTACACCTTC.

The chain is built from TRBV7-8 and TRBJ1-2, with 10 bases identical to TRBD1. Germline assignment: CDR1 SGHVS and CDR2 FQNEAQ. The CDR3 is 15 amino acids. V shed 5 bases and J 4 bases; nucleotides not matched to a gene: 7. CDR3 coding DNA: TGTGCCAGCAGCATCAGGACAGGGGGGATCTATGGCTACACCTTC. Its protein product is CASSIRTGGIYGYTF.

This clonotype has more than one count but fewer than ten. The chain is built from TRBV11-2 and TRBJ1-2, with 7 bases identical to TRBD1. Germline V CDR1 and CDR2: SGHAT, FQNNGV. J lost 4 bases, V lost 1 base, and 12 bases had no gene match. This CDR3 has 17 amino acids. This chain's CDR3 is CASSLGGTVGASYGYTF. The CDR3 DNA is TGTGCCAGCAGCTTAGGAGGGACAGTTGGGGCGAGCTATGGCTACACCTTC.

The rearrangement links TRBV18 to TRBJ2-5, with D hard to call. V was shortened by 3 bases and J by 1 base, with 9 bases between the two germline ends. The germline CDR1 and CDR2 sequences are KGHSH and LQKENI. The CDR3 contains 14 residues. The chain's CDR3 is CASSPERPQETQYF. The CDR3 DNA reads TGTGCCAGCTCACCGGAGAGGCCCCAAGAGACCCAGTACTTC.

This clonotype appeared a few times. Possible read error: a much larger clone is one base away. J is TRBJ2-1 and V is TRBV7-2; possibly TRBD2 for D (6 bases). TRBJ2-7 matches the DNA end more closely, so the J call is doubtful. The CDR3 spans 16 residues. Germline lookup yields CDR1 SGHTA and CDR2 FQGNSA. CDR3 nucleotide sequence: TGTGCCAGCAGCCCTAAAGCGGGCCCCCCCTACAATGAGCAGTACTTC. As protein: CASSPKAGPPYNEQYF.

DNA of the CDR3: TGTGCCACCAGTGACCCATACAGGGGCGGGGGCACAGATACGCAGTATTTT. Translated: CATSDPYRGGGTDTQYF. This chain links TRBV24-1 with TRBJ2-3; tentatively, D is TRBD1 (7 bases). Trimming left V 4 bases short and J 1 base short, with 17 bases between. Per the germline V gene, CDR1 is KGHDR and CDR2 is SFDVKD. This CDR3 is 17 amino acids long.

This clonotype was counted many times. The V and J genes are TRBV27 and TRBJ2-2; TRBD2 matches at 16 bases. The CDR3 is made up of 16 amino acids. The trim removed 6 bases at V and 6 bases at J, leaving 4 bases unmatched. Germline loops: CDR1 MNHEY, CDR2 SMNVEV (reference sequence). CDR3 protein: CASSTGLAGGSGELFF. The CDR3 bases are TGTGCCAGCAGCACGGGACTAGCGGGGGGGTCCGGGGAGCTGTTTTTT.

In this sample, this clonotype turned up a few times. One base away lies a much larger clone, so this may be a sequencing read error. This chain uses TRBV6-5 with TRBJ2-4, with TRBD1 matching over 10 bases. The better agreement between TRBJ2-5 and the DNA end casts doubt on the J call. Germline values: CDR1 MNHEY, CDR2 SVGAGI. This CDR3 spans 15 amino acids. CDR3: CASSERTGGGETQYF. As DNA, the CDR3 is TGTGCCAGCAGTGAGAGGACAGGGGGAGGGGAGACCCAGTACTTC.

V gene TRBV12-3 or TRBV12-4 combines with J gene TRBJ2-3, with D maybe TRBD2 (5 bases). V gave up 6 bases and J gave up 3 bases, with 7 bases separating them. This CDR3 comprises 12 residues. CDR3 region: CASRGRTDTQYF. The CDR3 bases are TGTGCCAGCAGAGGGAGAACAGATACGCAGTATTTT.

This clonotype was counted ten times or more. The rearrangement joins TRBV7-2 to TRBJ1-2; 11 bases fit TRBD1. Germline V gene data show CDR1 as SGHTA and CDR2 as FQGNSA. The CDR3 length is 14 residues. J was trimmed by 6 bases and V by 5 bases; bases with no gene match: 5. This CDR3 reads CASSPRTGGHGYTF. The CDR3 bases are TGTGCCAGCAGCCCCCGGACAGGGGGCCATGGCTACACCTTC.